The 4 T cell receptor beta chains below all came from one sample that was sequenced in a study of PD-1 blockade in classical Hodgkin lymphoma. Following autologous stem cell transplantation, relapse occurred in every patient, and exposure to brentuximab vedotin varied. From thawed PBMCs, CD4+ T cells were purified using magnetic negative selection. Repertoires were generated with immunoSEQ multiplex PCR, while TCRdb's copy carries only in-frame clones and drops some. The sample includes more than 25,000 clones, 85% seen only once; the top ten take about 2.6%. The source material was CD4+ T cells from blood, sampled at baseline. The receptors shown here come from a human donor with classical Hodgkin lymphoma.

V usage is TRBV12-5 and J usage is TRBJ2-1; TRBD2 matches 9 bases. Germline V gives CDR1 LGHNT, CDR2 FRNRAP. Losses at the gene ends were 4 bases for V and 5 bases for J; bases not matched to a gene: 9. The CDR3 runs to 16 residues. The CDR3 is CASGWGRLAVNNEQFF. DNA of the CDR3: TGTGCTAGTGGTTGGGGTCGACTAGCGGTAAACAATGAGCAGTTCTTC.

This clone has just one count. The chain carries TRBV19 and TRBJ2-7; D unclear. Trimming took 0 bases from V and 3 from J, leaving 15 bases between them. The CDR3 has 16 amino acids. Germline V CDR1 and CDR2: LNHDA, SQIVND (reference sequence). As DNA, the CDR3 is TGTGCCAGTAGTATAGATAGGTTTTCCGGCAGCTACGAGCAGTACTTC. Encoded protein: CASSIDRFSGSYEQYF. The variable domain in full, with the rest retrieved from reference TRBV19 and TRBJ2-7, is DGGITQSPKYLFRKEGQNVTLSCEQNLNHDAMYWYRQDPGQGLRLIYYSQIVNDFQKGDIAEGYSVSREKKESFPLTVTSAQKNPTAFYLCASSIDRFSGSYEQYFGPGTRLTVT.

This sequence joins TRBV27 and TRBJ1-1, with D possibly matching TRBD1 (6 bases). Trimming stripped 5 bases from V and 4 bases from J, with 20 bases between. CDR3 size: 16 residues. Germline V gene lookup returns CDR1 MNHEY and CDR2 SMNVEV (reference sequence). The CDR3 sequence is CASSPQSPGVTTEAFF. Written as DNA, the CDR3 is TGTGCCAGCAGTCCCCAATCGCCAGGGGTCACCACTGAAGCTTTCTTT.

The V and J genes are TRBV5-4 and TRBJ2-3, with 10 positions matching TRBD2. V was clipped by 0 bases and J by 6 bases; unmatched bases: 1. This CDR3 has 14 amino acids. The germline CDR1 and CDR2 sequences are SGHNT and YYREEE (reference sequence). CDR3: CASSLGLAGDTQYF. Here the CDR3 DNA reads TGTGCCAGCAGCTTGGGACTAGCGGGCGATACGCAGTATTTT.